These 25 T cell receptor beta chains came from one sample sequenced in a study of pediatric ulcerative colitis (dated by TCRdb to the late 2010s). Library construction relied on the immunoSEQ multiplex PCR assay. Sourced from immuneACCESS, this table was stored by TCRdb with only in-frame sequences that have V and J called. A share of the clones is absent; for the studies checked, an unresolved V gene accounts for under half, and the remainder has no known explanation. Across this sample there are fewer than 45,000 clones, with around four fifths seen only once. Of the sample, approximately 25% is held by the ten largest clones. The sample consisted of blood. The origin of the receptors is a girl aged 5-17 years with moderate ulcerative colitis.

The J gene is TRBJ2-1, the V gene TRBV6-4; D uncertain. Deletions cut 7 bases from V and 0 bases from J, with 13 bases between. Germline lookup yields CDR1 MRHNA and CDR2 SNTAGT. The CDR3 length is 15 residues. The CDR3, as DNA: TGTGCCAGCAATGTAGAACCGAGCTCCTACAATGAGCAGTTCTTC. Protein sequence: CASNVEPSSYNEQFF.

This chain connects TRBV28 to TRBJ2-7; TRBD2 agrees at 7 bases. The CDR3 sequence is 14 residues long. V lost 5 bases and J lost 1; bases outside the gene matches: 5. Per the germline V gene, CDR1 is MDHEN and CDR2 is SYDVKM. For the CDR3, the DNA is TGTGCCAGCAGTCCGTGGGGAGGGTCCTACGAGCAGTACTTC. Translating gives CASSPWGGSYEQYF.

The rearrangement joins TRBV28 to TRBJ2-7, with D hard to call. The CDR3 sequence is 13 residues long. Germline-derived CDR1 and CDR2 are MDHEN and SYDVKM. Trimming stripped 6 bases from V and 2 bases from J, with 11 bases between. The DNA for the CDR3 is TGTGCCAGCAGACGTAACCAAGCCTACGAGCAGTACTTC. Translation: CASRRNQAYEQYF.

The chain has TRBV11-1 and TRBJ1-5, with D tentatively TRBD1 (5 bases). CDR3 length: 19 residues. Germline CDR1 SGHAT, CDR2 FQDESV (reference sequence). Trimming removed 0 bases from V and 1 base from J, with 19 bases in between. The chain's CDR3 is CASSLAGTGPLGSNQPQHF. The CDR3 bases are TGTGCCAGCAGCTTAGCGGGGACGGGTCCTTTAGGCAGCAATCAGCCCCAGCATTTT.

The chain has TRBV18 and TRBJ2-2; D perhaps matches TRBD2 (6 bases). The CDR3 extends over 18 amino acids. Germline V gene sequence: CDR1 KGHSH, CDR2 LQKENI. V was shortened by 2 bases and J by 1 base, with 17 bases between the two germline ends. CDR3: CASSPESIGLLNTGELFF. The CDR3 coding sequence is TGTGCCAGCTCACCAGAGTCGATCGGACTATTGAACACCGGGGAGCTGTTTTTT. Filled out from reference TRBV18 and TRBJ2-2, the complete variable domain reads NAGVMQNPRHLVRRRGQEARLRCSPMKGHSHVYWYRQLPEEGLKFMVYLQKENIIDESGMPKERFSAEFPKEGPSILRIQQVVRGDSAAYFCASSPESIGLLNTGELFFGEGSRLTVL.

The chain joins TRBV5-1 to TRBJ2-7, with TRBD2 as a possible D gene (5 bases). Trimming pared 1 base from V and 2 bases from J, leaving 10 bases between. The CDR3 is made up of 14 amino acids. Germline-derived CDR1 and CDR2 are SGHRS and YFSETQ. CDR3: CASSLLGGAYEQYF. CDR3 nucleotide sequence: TGCGCCAGCAGCTTGTTAGGAGGCGCCTACGAGCAGTACTTC.

The J gene is TRBJ1-1, the V gene TRBV7-8; no reliable D call. CDR3 length equals 15 residues. Germline V lookup: CDR1 SGHVS, CDR2 FQNEAQ. V was pared by 5 bases and J by 1 base, with 14 bases between. The CDR3 loop is CASSPRRTTNTEAFF. CDR3 nucleotide sequence: TGTGCCAGCAGCCCCAGGCGTACGACGAACACTGAAGCTTTCTTT.

The genes are TRBV11-2 and TRBJ2-2, with TRBD2 matching 7 bases. CDR1 SGHAT and CDR2 FQNNGV come from the germline V gene. This CDR3 contains 16 residues. After removal of 5 bases from V and 6 bases from J, the junction contained 12 bases not matched to a gene. The CDR3 DNA sequence: TGTGCCAGCAGCCCTGGACTAGTTCGTATCGCCGGGGAGCTGTTTTTT. It yields the protein CASSPGLVRIAGELFF.

The chain employs TRBV7-1 and TRBJ1-1; 11 bases agree with TRBD1. TRBV7-1 is treated as an ORF (open reading frame) with a function not yet certain. The CDR3 runs 15 residues. V lost 5 bases, J lost 7 bases, and 9 bases stayed unmatched. For the CDR3, the DNA is TGTGCCAGCAGCCCGTACCCGGGACAGGGGGTTGAAGCTTTCTTT. This translates into CASSPYPGQGVEAFF.

The chain has TRBV6-1 and TRBJ2-3, with D possibly TRBD1 on 7 matching bases. The CDR3 sequence is 15 residues long. In germline, CDR1 is MNHNS, CDR2 SASEGT. With 3 bases removed from V and 3 bases from J, the gap between germline ends came to 13 bases. The CDR3 region is CASSERAGGTDTQYF. The CDR3 DNA is TGTGCCAGCAGTGAGAGGGCAGGGGGGACAGATACGCAGTATTTT.

The J gene is TRBJ1-5, the V gene TRBV19, with 12 bases aligning to TRBD1. The CDR3 totals 15 residues. Germline CDR1 and CDR2: LNHDA and SQIVND (reference sequence). With 3 bases clipped from V and 6 bases from J, the junction kept 3 bases outside the gene matches. The DNA for the CDR3 is TGTGCCAGTAGTATGGGGACAGGGGGCAGTCAGCCCCAGCATTTT. This translates into CASSMGTGGSQPQHF.

This clone was counted a few times. The chain is built from TRBV19 and TRBJ1-5; D unresolved. Germline lookup yields CDR1 LNHDA and CDR2 SQIVND (reference sequence). This CDR3 is built from 16 residues. The ends were cut back, 1 base at V and 1 base at J, with 11 bases in the middle. CDR3 DNA sequence: TGTGCCAGTAGTATAGTAGACGGAGCAAGCAATCAGCCCCAGCATTTT. Translation gives CASSIVDGASNQPQHF.

This chain uses TRBV28 with TRBJ1-4, with a tentative D call TRBD1 (6 bases). CDR3 length: 15 residues. With 5 bases removed from V and 8 bases from J, the gap between germline ends came to 18 bases. CDR1 and CDR2 from the germline V gene are MDHEN and SYDVKM. The CDR3 spells CASSLRNRVWEKLFF. The DNA for the CDR3 is TGTGCCAGCAGTCTCCGCAACAGGGTTTGGGAAAAACTGTTTTTT.

The V call is TRBV2, the J call TRBJ2-2, with D uncertain. The CDR3 is 14 amino acids. Germline assignment: CDR1 SNHLY and CDR2 FYNNEI. Trimming pared 2 bases from V and 0 bases from J, leaving 4 bases between. The CDR3 DNA reads TGTGCCAGCAGTGAATTTACGAACACCGGGGAGCTGTTTTTT. This sequence encodes CASSEFTNTGELFF.

This clone was seen a single time. CDR3 nucleotide sequence: TGTGCCAGCAAAGCGGACAGGCACACTGAAGCTTTCTTT. Translated, it gives CASKADRHTEAFF. This chain connects TRBV6-4 to TRBJ1-1, with TRBD1 matching over 7 bases. The trim removed 7 bases at V and 3 bases at J, leaving 5 bases unmatched. The length of the CDR3 is 13 residues. Germline CDR1 and CDR2: MRHNA and SNTAGT.

The V call is TRBV4-1, the J call TRBJ2-3, with D possibly being TRBD1 (6 bases). CDR3 length: 15 residues. V was cut by 3 bases and J by 6 bases, with 16 bases left in between. Germline CDR1 and CDR2: MGHRA and YSYEKL. CDR3: CASSQKDSPGDTQYF. Written as DNA, the CDR3 is TGCGCCAGCAGCCAGAAGGACAGCCCGGGGGATACGCAGTATTTT.

The chain carries TRBV5-1 and TRBJ2-2; 8 nucleotides align to TRBD1. In germline, CDR1 is SGHRS, CDR2 YFSETQ. V was clipped by 10 bases and J by 1 base; unmatched bases: 6. The CDR3 length is 14 residues. CDR3 region: CACRGTGNTGELFF. The DNA for the CDR3 is TGCGCCTGTCGCGGGACAGGGAACACCGGGGAGCTGTTTTTT.

The sample holds one count of this clone. The chain recombines TRBV7-6 with TRBJ2-7; no reliable D call. V lost 1 base to trimming and J lost 0 bases, with 10 bases between them. Germline assignment: CDR1 SGHVS and CDR2 FNYEAQ. The CDR3 length is 15 residues. Here the CDR3 reads CASSLVADHSYEQYF. The CDR3 coding sequence is TGTGCCAGCAGCTTAGTGGCGGATCACTCCTACGAGCAGTACTTC.

The chain has TRBV29-1 and TRBJ2-1; no clear D gene. V dropped 7 bases and J dropped 4 bases, with 11 bases sitting between them. Germline-derived CDR1 and CDR2 are SQVTM and ANQGSEA. The CDR3 totals 12 residues. The CDR3 region has the DNA TGCAGCGCAAACAAAGGGTACAATGAGCAGTTCTTC. Encoded protein: CSANKGYNEQFF.

This clone was seen more than once but under ten times. The chain combines TRBV6-5 with TRBJ1-2, with a tentative D call TRBD1 (5 bases). This CDR3 is built from 12 residues. Germline V lookup: CDR1 MNHEY, CDR2 SVGAGI. Between the trimmed V and J ends, which lost 11 bases and 4 bases, there was a span of 14 bases. The CDR3, as DNA: TGTGCCTCATTGGGGGTGTCCTATGGCTACACCTTC. Protein: CASLGVSYGYTF.

V and J are TRBV5-1 and TRBJ1-2, with 8 bases identical to TRBD1. Germline V gene sequence: CDR1 SGHRS, CDR2 YFSETQ. The CDR3 contains 13 residues. Germline trimming cut 4 bases from V and 7 bases from J; bases unmatched to any gene: 6. As DNA, the CDR3 is TGCGCCAGCAGCCCGTCAGGGGGCGGTGGCTACACCTTC. This translates into CASSPSGGGGYTF.

The chain links TRBV4-2 to TRBJ2-5, with 7 bases identical to TRBD2. Germline V gene sequence: CDR1 LGHNA, CDR2 YNFKEQ. Germline trimming cut 2 bases from V and 2 bases from J; bases unmatched to any gene: 5. This CDR3 region has 15 residues. The CDR3 loop reads CASSQREGYQETQYF. DNA for the CDR3: TGTGCCAGCAGCCAAAGGGAGGGTTATCAAGAGACCCAGTACTTC.

The chain uses TRBV7-9 and TRBJ1-1; possible D gene TRBD1, 6 bases. Germline CDR1 reads SEHNR; CDR2 reads FQNEAQ (reference sequence). The ends were cut back, 4 bases at V and 4 bases at J, with 13 bases in the middle. The CDR3 totals 14 residues. CDR3 in amino acids: CASSYSGAGTEAFF. CDR3 nucleotides: TGTGCCAGCAGCTATTCGGGGGCGGGCACTGAAGCTTTCTTT.

V gene TRBV5-5 combines with J gene TRBJ2-2, with TRBD2 matching 7 bases. Germline values: CDR1 SGHKS, CDR2 YYEKEE (reference sequence). The CDR3 sequence is 15 residues long. The ends lost 0 bases at V and 5 bases at J; junction bases unmatched: 4. The CDR3 DNA sequence: TGTGCCAGCAGCTTGGGCGGGAGTTGGACCGGGGAGCTGTTTTTT. Residues: CASSLGGSWTGELFF.

This clone was observed a few times. The CDR3 reads CASSEPGYYEQYF. The CDR3 coding sequence is TGTGCCAGCAGTGAACCGGGATACTACGAGCAGTACTTC. The chain uses TRBV2 and TRBJ2-7; D is possibly TRBD2 (5 bases). CDR3 size: 13 residues. Germline V gives CDR1 SNHLY, CDR2 FYNNEI. Trimming pared 2 bases from V and 3 bases from J, leaving 8 bases between.